This T cell receptor beta chain is from a study of blood T cells in healthy people across ages. Looking at the study overall: Through template switching, about one barcoded beta molecule was captured per two T cells, as measured in model experiments. The study's findings and limits: Considered underestimates were the diversity estimates obtained from one million T cells.

The V gene's germline CDR1 is SGHAT and CDR2 FQNNGV. Trimming removed 2 bases at V and 5 bases at J, with 7 bases between. The CDR3 consists of 13 residues. The authors ran a second PCR of roughly 6 to 12 cycles using a sample-barcoded 5' primer and a J-beta primer mix. One entry per CDR3 protein results from TCRdb running MiXCR on the 5' RACE reads. The table has roughly 800,000 distinct CDR3 sequences, just under 25% seen once; the top ten hold approximately 4%. Each donor was a healthy Caucasian individual from Russia, aged roughly 6 to 95. A word on this clonotype: Its antigen remains unknown.

Another study also made use of these data, one on T cells of mothers and their children. From that paper: Related mother-child pairs shared slightly more overlap than unrelated pairs, but the difference was non-significant.

The chain joins TRBV11-2 to TRBJ1-5, with no clear D. The clonotype was recovered from a boy between 5 and 17 years old in good health. The sequenced material came from blood. The CDR3 sequence: CASSLWGDQPQHF. Here the CDR3 DNA reads TGTGCCAGCAGCTTATGGGGTGATCAGCCCCAGCATTTT. The whole variable domain, remainder taken from reference TRBV11-2 and TRBJ1-5, is EAGVAQSPRYKIIEKRQSVAFWCNPISGHATLYWYQQILGQGPKLLIQFQNNGVVDDSQLPKDRFSAERLKGVDSTLKIQPAKLEDSAVYLCASSLWGDQPQHFGDGTRLSIL.